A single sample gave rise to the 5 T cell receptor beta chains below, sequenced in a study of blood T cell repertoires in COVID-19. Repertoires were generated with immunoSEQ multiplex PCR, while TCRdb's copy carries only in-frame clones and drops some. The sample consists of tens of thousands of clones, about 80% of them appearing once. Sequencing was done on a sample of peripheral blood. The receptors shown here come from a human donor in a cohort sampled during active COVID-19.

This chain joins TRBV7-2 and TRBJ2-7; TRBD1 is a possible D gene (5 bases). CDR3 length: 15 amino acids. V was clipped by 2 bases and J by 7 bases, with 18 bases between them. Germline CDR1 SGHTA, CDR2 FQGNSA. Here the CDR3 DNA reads TGTGCCAGCAGCTTAAGTAGGGGATCCCTTGAGGAGCAGTACTTC. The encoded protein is CASSLSRGSLEEQYF.

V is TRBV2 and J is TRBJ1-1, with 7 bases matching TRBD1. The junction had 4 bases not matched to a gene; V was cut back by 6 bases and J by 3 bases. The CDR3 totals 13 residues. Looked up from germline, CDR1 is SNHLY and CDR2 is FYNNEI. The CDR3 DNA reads TGTGCCAGCAGGGGACAGATGGACACTGAAGCTTTCTTT. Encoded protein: CASRGQMDTEAFF.

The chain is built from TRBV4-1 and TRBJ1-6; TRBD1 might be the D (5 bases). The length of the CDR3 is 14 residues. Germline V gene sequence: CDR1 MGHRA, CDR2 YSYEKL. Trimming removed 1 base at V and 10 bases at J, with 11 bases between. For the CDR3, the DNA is TGCGCCAGCAGCCAAGCAGAAGCAGGGTCACCCCTCCACTTT. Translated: CASSQAEAGSPLHF.

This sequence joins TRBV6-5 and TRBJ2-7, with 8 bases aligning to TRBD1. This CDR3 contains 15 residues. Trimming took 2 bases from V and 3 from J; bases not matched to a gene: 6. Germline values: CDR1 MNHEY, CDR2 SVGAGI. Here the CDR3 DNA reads TGTGCCAGCAGTTACACGGGGACAGGAGGCTACGAGCAGTACTTC. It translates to CASSYTGTGGYEQYF.

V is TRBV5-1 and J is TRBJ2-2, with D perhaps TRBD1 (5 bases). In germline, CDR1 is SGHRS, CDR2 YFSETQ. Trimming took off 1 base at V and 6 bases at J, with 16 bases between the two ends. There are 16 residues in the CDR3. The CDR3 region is CASSLRQGRGSGELFF. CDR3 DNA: TGCGCCAGCAGCTTGCGGCAGGGCCGTGGGTCCGGGGAGCTGTTTTTT.